This T cell receptor beta chain was identified in a study of CXCR3-negative and CXCR3-positive naive CD8 T cells. Study results and caveats: TRB CDR3 properties served as the basis for inferring TCR strength, and surface CD5 was comparable between naive subsets. Naive cells positive for CXCR3 carried more hydrophobic TRB CDR3s than CXCR3-negative ones.

Naive CD8+ T lymphocytes were specified as CD45RO-CCR7+CD27+CD95-. A word on this clonotype: Its cognate antigen is unknown.

Libraries of TRB cDNA were made by 5' RACE and carried UMIs. Each CDR3 protein gets one entry in TCRdb, which reprocessed the 5' RACE reads and gives no DNA. The sample has nearly 90,000 distinct CDR3 sequences. The clonotype originates from a human donor in good health. Some clones in this sample may be carry-over from other donors' samples. Sequenced sample: naive CXCR3+ CD8+ T cells from blood. Specified subset: CD45RO-CCR7+CD27+CD95- naive CD8+ T cells expressing CXCR3 (TNR3+).

Here the CDR3 reads CATSPLAGGPGTDTQYF. The gene calls are TRBV24-1 and TRBJ2-3; there is no DNA to check the TCRdb D call of TRBD2. This CDR3 contains 17 residues. The germline CDR1 and CDR2 sequences are KGHDR and SFDVKD.